These T cell receptor beta chains were read from a single sample in a study of T cell changes during pregnancy in multiple sclerosis. Clones were read by immunoSEQ multiplex PCR, and TCRdb kept only the in-frame ones, dropping some. The table has some 100,000 clones, about 94% seen once. Sample: peripheral blood, taken before pregnancy. The receptors here all came from a female donor with multiple sclerosis, enrolled in a pregnancy study. CDR3s include the opening cysteine and the closing phenylalanine or tryptophan. D genes are given only for firm matches. Clone size is given for some rows only: seen once, a few or many times, or a class if the clone is expanded.

j_call v_call clone_size cdr3_length d_call cdr3_nt cdr3_aa
TRBJ2-5 TRBV6-5 . 14 TRBD1 TGTGCCAGCAGTCCGGGACAGCCTCAAGAGACCCAGTACTTC CASSPGQPQETQYF
TRBJ2-7 TRBV30 . 14 TRBD1 TGTGCCTGTACCCAGGGGGCGAGTCCTTACGAGCAGTACTTC CACTQGASPYEQYF
TRBJ2-1 TRBV5-1 . 16 TRBD2 TGCGCCAGCAGCTTCGGCCGGGACTACCCATACAATGAGCAGTTCTTC CASSFGRDYPYNEQFF
TRBJ2-1 TRBV11-2 . 18 TRBD2 TGTGCCAGCAGCTCGGGACTAGCGGGAGGGCTTAATTACAATGAGCAGTTCTTC CASSSGLAGGLNYNEQFF
TRBJ1-2 TRBV6-1 . 15 . TGTGCCAGCAGTGATTCAGGGTTTATACGGTATGGCTACACCTTC CASSDSGFIRYGYTF
TRBJ2-4 TRBV7-8 once 15 . TGTGCCAGCAGCCCAACGGGGGTAGCCAAAAACATTCAGTACTTC CASSPTGVAKNIQYF
TRBJ1-2 TRBV29-1 once 14 TRBD1 TGCAGCGCCGGAACAGGGGCAGCCAACTATGGCTACACCTTC CSAGTGAANYGYTF
TRBJ2-1 TRBV14 . 14 TRBD2 TGTGCCAGCACCCCGGGACTAGGAGGTCGCGAGCAGTTCTTC CASTPGLGGREQFF
TRBJ2-7 TRBV4-2 . 14 . TGTGCCAGCAGCCAAGATATCGGGGAGTGGGAGCAGTACTTC CASSQDIGEWEQYF
TRBJ2-3 TRBV5-1 . 16 TRBD1 TGCGCCAGCAGCTTCCTGGACAGGGGGAGCACAGATACGCAGTATTTT CASSFLDRGSTDTQYF
TRBJ2-1 TRBV5-1 . 17 TRBD1 TGCGCCAGCAGCGTTCGACAGGGGGCGACGAGCGGAGATGAGCAGTTCTTC CASSVRQGATSGDEQFF
TRBJ2-7 TRBV15 once 14 . TGTGCCACCAGCAGAGACACGACAGGAAACGAGCAGTACTTC CATSRDTTGNEQYF
TRBJ2-3 TRBV10-1 . 15 . TGCGCCAGCAGTGAGTGGGCAACTAGCACAGATACGCAGTATTTT CASSEWATSTDTQYF
TRBJ2-5 TRBV5-4 . 15 . TGTGCCAGCAGCCCAGCAGTTCGGGGCCAAGAGACCCAGTACTTC CASSPAVRGQETQYF
TRBJ1-4 TRBV5-8 . 15 TRBD1 TGTGCCAGCAGCTTGGCCGGGACAGGGGTTGAAAAACTGTTTTTT CASSLAGTGVEKLFF
TRBJ2-5 TRBV28 . 15 . TGTGCCAGCAGTTTAGAGATAGTGAGGCAAGAGACCCAGTACTTC CASSLEIVRQETQYF